A selection of T cell receptor beta chains follows, all from one sample in a study of CD8 T cells in ankylosing spondylitis. TCRdb fed the 5' RACE reads into MiXCR, producing one record per CDR3 protein. The table has about 250,000 distinct CDR3 sequences, roughly a quarter seen once. Sequences were obtained from blood, either unsorted or a sorted T cell fraction (not recorded which). The receptors were sampled from a male donor with ankylosing spondylitis or in good health (not recorded which). Both conserved end residues are part of each CDR3. Each record gives: V gene, clone size, J gene, D gene, CDR3 length, CDR3 DNA, CDR3 protein. D genes are given only for firm matches. Size is omitted from some rows. Given values are once, few, many or a class for expanded clones.

V gene: TRBV20-1; clone size: many; J gene: TRBJ1-2; D gene: TRBD1; CDR3 length: 14; CDR3 DNA: TGCAGTGCTATAGAACAGGGGATTAACTATGGCTACACCTTC; CDR3 protein: CSAIEQGINYGYTF
V gene: TRBV12-5; clone size: many; J gene: TRBJ2-4; D gene: .; CDR3 length: 15; CDR3 DNA: TGTGCTAGTGGTTTGAGGGGTCGCGCCAAAAACATTCAGTACTTC; CDR3 protein: CASGLRGRAKNIQYF
V gene: TRBV6-1; clone size: .; J gene: TRBJ1-6; D gene: .; CDR3 length: 15; CDR3 DNA: TGTGCCAGCAGTGATGGGAGCTCCTATAATTCACCCCTCCACTTT; CDR3 protein: CASSDGSSYNSPLHF
V gene: TRBV5-5; clone size: .; J gene: TRBJ2-5; D gene: TRBD1; CDR3 length: 14; CDR3 DNA: TGTGCCAGCAGCTGGGGACAGGGAGAAGAGACCCAGTACTTC; CDR3 protein: CASSWGQGEETQYF
V gene: TRBV20-1; clone size: many; J gene: TRBJ2-7; D gene: TRBD2; CDR3 length: 15; CDR3 DNA: TGCAGTGCTTACCCCTCAGGGGCGGGGGGGAACGAGCAGTACTTC; CDR3 protein: CSAYPSGAGGNEQYF
V gene: TRBV7-2; clone size: .; J gene: TRBJ2-5; D gene: .; CDR3 length: 14; CDR3 DNA: TGTGCCAGCAGCTTAGGCGCTCAGAAAGAGACCCAGTACTTC; CDR3 protein: CASSLGAQKETQYF
V gene: TRBV15; clone size: .; J gene: TRBJ2-4; D gene: .; CDR3 length: 14; CDR3 DNA: TGTGCCACCAGCAGACCGGGGAAGGAAAACATTCAGTACTTC; CDR3 protein: CATSRPGKENIQYF
V gene: TRBV29-1; clone size: many; J gene: TRBJ1-2; D gene: .; CDR3 length: 12; CDR3 DNA: TGCAGCGTTCTGGGATATTTGAACGGCTACACCTTC; CDR3 protein: CSVLGYLNGYTF
V gene: TRBV20-1; clone size: .; J gene: TRBJ1-6; D gene: .; CDR3 length: 16; CDR3 DNA: TGCAGTGCTAGAGATCTGATCCAGGGGAATAATTCACCCCTCCACTTT; CDR3 protein: CSARDLIQGNNSPLHF
V gene: TRBV6-1; clone size: many; J gene: TRBJ2-4; D gene: TRBD1; CDR3 length: 13; CDR3 DNA: TGTGCCAGCCGCCGGGACAGGGGTTACATTCAGTACTTC; CDR3 protein: CASRRDRGYIQYF
V gene: TRBV6-5; clone size: .; J gene: TRBJ1-5; D gene: .; CDR3 length: 13; CDR3 DNA: TGTGCCAGCAGTTACTCAGAGAGTCTGCCCCAGCATTTT; CDR3 protein: CASSYSESLPQHF
V gene: TRBV12-3/TRBV12-4; clone size: few; J gene: TRBJ2-7; D gene: .; CDR3 length: 14; CDR3 DNA: TGTGCCAGCAGTCCTTTAGGCAAGTCCTACGAGCAGTACTTC; CDR3 protein: CASSPLGKSYEQYF
V gene: TRBV3-1; clone size: .; J gene: TRBJ2-7; D gene: TRBD2; CDR3 length: 16; CDR3 DNA: TGTGCCAGCAGCCACCTTACTAGCGGACCTTCCTACGAGCAGTACTTC; CDR3 protein: CASSHLTSGPSYEQYF
V gene: TRBV20-1; clone size: few; J gene: TRBJ2-3; D gene: .; CDR3 length: 15; CDR3 DNA: TGCAGTGGACGTTCCGGGGATGGGGGCACAGATACGCAGTATTTT; CDR3 protein: CSGRSGDGGTDTQYF
V gene: TRBV20-1; clone size: many; J gene: TRBJ1-6; D gene: .; CDR3 length: 17; CDR3 DNA: TGCAGTGCTAGAGAAGGGCAGGCGAGCTCCTATAATTCACCCCTCCACTTT; CDR3 protein: CSAREGQASSYNSPLHF
V gene: TRBV20-1; clone size: few; J gene: TRBJ1-3; D gene: TRBD1; CDR3 length: 15; CDR3 DNA: TGCAGTGCCCGGGACAGGGGGAACTCTGGAAACACCATATATTTT; CDR3 protein: CSARDRGNSGNTIYF
V gene: TRBV4-1; clone size: many; J gene: TRBJ2-2; D gene: TRBD2; CDR3 length: 17; CDR3 DNA: TGCGCCAGCAGCCCGGGACTAGCGGGGCCCTACACCGGGGAGCTGTTTTTT; CDR3 protein: CASSPGLAGPYTGELFF
V gene: TRBV29-1; clone size: many; J gene: TRBJ2-3; D gene: .; CDR3 length: 12; CDR3 DNA: TGCAGCGTTGTGTCGGCGAAAGATACGCAGTATTTT; CDR3 protein: CSVVSAKDTQYF
V gene: TRBV20-1; clone size: many; J gene: TRBJ2-3; D gene: .; CDR3 length: 14; CDR3 DNA: TGCAGTGCTGGTGTTGGGGTCTCCACAGATACGCAGTATTTT; CDR3 protein: CSAGVGVSTDTQYF
V gene: TRBV6-9; clone size: many; J gene: TRBJ2-1; D gene: .; CDR3 length: 11; CDR3 DNA: TGTGCCAGCAGTTTGACGGATGAGCAGTTCTTC; CDR3 protein: CASSLTDEQFF
V gene: TRBV9; clone size: few; J gene: TRBJ1-3; D gene: .; CDR3 length: 16; CDR3 DNA: TGTGCCAGCAGCGTAGGGGGCGGATCCTCTGGAAACACCATATATTTT; CDR3 protein: CASSVGGGSSGNTIYF
V gene: TRBV27; clone size: many; J gene: TRBJ2-5; D gene: TRBD1; CDR3 length: 13; CDR3 DNA: TGTGCCAGCTTGGGACAGAACCAAGAGACCCAGTACTTC; CDR3 protein: CASLGQNQETQYF
V gene: TRBV29-1; clone size: few; J gene: TRBJ2-1; D gene: TRBD2; CDR3 length: 15; CDR3 DNA: TGCAGCGTTGCCAGGCGGGGGGGCCCAGGGAATGAGCAGTTCTTC; CDR3 protein: CSVARRGGPGNEQFF
V gene: TRBV20-1; clone size: .; J gene: TRBJ2-1; D gene: TRBD2; CDR3 length: 16; CDR3 DNA: TGCAGTGCTAGGGAGACTAGCGGATTCCTAAAGAATGAGCAGTTCTTC; CDR3 protein: CSARETSGFLKNEQFF
V gene: TRBV11-2; clone size: many; J gene: TRBJ2-2; D gene: TRBD2; CDR3 length: 16; CDR3 DNA: TGTGCCAGCAGCGAGCGGGGGGGCCTGAACACCGGGGAGCTGTTTTTT; CDR3 protein: CASSERGGLNTGELFF
V gene: TRBV2; clone size: .; J gene: TRBJ1-2; D gene: .; CDR3 length: 18; CDR3 DNA: TGTGCCAGCAGTGAAATCGGGGCAGGGGTTGGGAGTAGCTATGGCTACACCTTC; CDR3 protein: CASSEIGAGVGSSYGYTF
V gene: TRBV7-8; clone size: many; J gene: TRBJ2-3; D gene: TRBD2; CDR3 length: 11; CDR3 DNA: TGTGCCACCGAAGCGGGGTCGGCGCAGTATTTT; CDR3 protein: CATEAGSAQYF
V gene: TRBV30; clone size: few; J gene: TRBJ2-7; D gene: .; CDR3 length: 13; CDR3 DNA: TGTGCCTGGAGTGGCCTCAACGGTTACGAGCAGTACTTC; CDR3 protein: CAWSGLNGYEQYF
V gene: TRBV7-2; clone size: .; J gene: TRBJ2-3; D gene: TRBD2; CDR3 length: 14; CDR3 DNA: TGTGCCAGCTCCGGGGGCGGGGGGGCGAATACGCAGTATTTT; CDR3 protein: CASSGGGGANTQYF
V gene: TRBV5-5; clone size: few; J gene: TRBJ1-5; D gene: .; CDR3 length: 13; CDR3 DNA: TGTGCCAGCAGTTCGGACAGTGATCAGCCCCAGCATTTT; CDR3 protein: CASSSDSDQPQHF
V gene: TRBV27; clone size: .; J gene: TRBJ2-7; D gene: .; CDR3 length: 13; CDR3 DNA: TGTGCCAGCAGTCCCTATCGTGGATCAGAGCAGTACTTC; CDR3 protein: CASSPYRGSEQYF
V gene: TRBV15; clone size: .; J gene: TRBJ1-2; D gene: TRBD1; CDR3 length: 13; CDR3 DNA: TGTGCCACCAGCGGAGGACAGGGGTATGGCTACACCTTC; CDR3 protein: CATSGGQGYGYTF
V gene: TRBV20-1; clone size: many; J gene: TRBJ2-6; D gene: TRBD2; CDR3 length: 20; CDR3 DNA: TGCAGTGCTAGAGATCTGGGTGGGAGCGGGGGGGCGAGAGGGGCCAACGTCCTGACTTTC; CDR3 protein: CSARDLGGSGGARGANVLTF
V gene: TRBV12-3/TRBV12-4; clone size: .; J gene: TRBJ2-5; D gene: TRBD2; CDR3 length: 15; CDR3 DNA: TGTGCCAGCAGATCCCATACTAGCGACCAAGAGACCCAGTACTTC; CDR3 protein: CASRSHTSDQETQYF
V gene: TRBV20-1; clone size: few; J gene: TRBJ2-1; D gene: .; CDR3 length: 15; CDR3 DNA: TGCAGTGCCTATTACAGGGTGAGGTCCTACAATGAGCAGTTCTTC; CDR3 protein: CSAYYRVRSYNEQFF
V gene: TRBV28; clone size: .; J gene: TRBJ2-5; D gene: .; CDR3 length: 13; CDR3 DNA: TGTGCCAGCAGTCTTCCTTCTCGGGAGACCCAGTACTTC; CDR3 protein: CASSLPSRETQYF
V gene: TRBV20-1; clone size: .; J gene: TRBJ2-3; D gene: TRBD1; CDR3 length: 12; CDR3 DNA: TGCAGTGGAGGACAGGGCACAGATACGCAGTATTTT; CDR3 protein: CSGGQGTDTQYF
V gene: TRBV29-1; clone size: few; J gene: TRBJ1-6; D gene: .; CDR3 length: 14; CDR3 DNA: TGCAGCGGGCCCGGAGGGGAAGGAGATTCACCCCTCCACTTT; CDR3 protein: CSGPGGEGDSPLHF
V gene: TRBV6-5; clone size: .; J gene: TRBJ2-5; D gene: TRBD1; CDR3 length: 14; CDR3 DNA: TGTGCCAGCAGTTACGGACAGGGGAAAGAGACCCAGTACTTC; CDR3 protein: CASSYGQGKETQYF
V gene: TRBV10-3; clone size: .; J gene: TRBJ1-2; D gene: .; CDR3 length: 14; CDR3 DNA: TGTGCCATCAGTGAGTACGGGACGCCGGAGGGCTACACCTTC; CDR3 protein: CAISEYGTPEGYTF
V gene: TRBV4-1; clone size: .; J gene: TRBJ2-1; D gene: .; CDR3 length: 17; CDR3 DNA: TGCGCCAGCAGCCAAGGAAGGGGGATGGGGCCCTACAATGAGCAGTTCTTC; CDR3 protein: CASSQGRGMGPYNEQFF
V gene: TRBV20-1; clone size: few; J gene: TRBJ1-5; D gene: .; CDR3 length: 13; CDR3 DNA: TGCAGTGCTAGGCAAGTAGGAACTCAGCCCCAGCATTTT; CDR3 protein: CSARQVGTQPQHF
V gene: TRBV12-3/TRBV12-4; clone size: few; J gene: TRBJ2-7; D gene: .; CDR3 length: 14; CDR3 DNA: TGTGCCAGCAGGGTATTCGGGAGCTCCTACGAGCAGTACTTC; CDR3 protein: CASRVFGSSYEQYF
V gene: TRBV20-1; clone size: few; J gene: TRBJ1-1; D gene: .; CDR3 length: 13; CDR3 DNA: TGCAGTGCTACCCGGACAGCGAACACTGAAGCTTTCTTT; CDR3 protein: CSATRTANTEAFF
V gene: TRBV28; clone size: many; J gene: TRBJ1-3; D gene: .; CDR3 length: 14; CDR3 DNA: TGTGCCAGCAGTCCCCGGGAGTCTGGAAACACCATATATTTT; CDR3 protein: CASSPRESGNTIYF
V gene: TRBV6-1; clone size: once; J gene: TRBJ2-7; D gene: .; CDR3 length: 11; CDR3 DNA: TGTGCCAGCAGTGAACCTTACGAGCAGTACTTC; CDR3 protein: CASSEPYEQYF
V gene: TRBV20-1; clone size: .; J gene: TRBJ1-6; D gene: .; CDR3 length: 15; CDR3 DNA: TGCAGTGCTAGTAAGGACCCCCATAGGAATTCACCCCTCCACTTT; CDR3 protein: CSASKDPHRNSPLHF
V gene: TRBV29-1; clone size: many; J gene: TRBJ2-1; D gene: .; CDR3 length: 15; CDR3 DNA: TGCAGCGCGTCAAGACTCGCACTCCTCTACAATGAGCAGTTCTTC; CDR3 protein: CSASRLALLYNEQFF
V gene: TRBV4-1; clone size: .; J gene: TRBJ2-5; D gene: .; CDR3 length: 13; CDR3 DNA: TGCGCCAGCAGCCAGACTCTAAAAGAGACCCAGTACTTC; CDR3 protein: CASSQTLKETQYF